This T cell receptor (beta chain) was recovered during a study of identical twins. General study points: Because invariant MAIT and iNKT cells could be present, zero-insertion analyses could be partly confounded.

One entry per CDR3 protein, called by TCRdb with MiXCR from the 5' RACE reads. The table includes approximately 680,000 distinct CDR3 sequences, around 7.5% detected once. CDR3 length: 13 residues. Unmatched junction bases numbered 9, after V lost 6 bases and J lost 5 bases. Germline CDR1 DFQATT, CDR2 SNEGSKA (reference sequence). To note about this clonotype: Its antigen is as yet unknown.

These sequences were also reported in another study, on yellow fever vaccine responses in identical twins.

The sequence was collected from a woman under 30 in good health. The chain recombines TRBV20-1 with TRBJ2-7, with 8 nucleotides matching TRBD2. Sequenced sample: PBMCs. CDR3 amino acids: CSALPGGPHEQYF. CDR3 coding DNA: TGCAGTGCCCTCCCGGGAGGGCCCCACGAGCAGTACTTC.